This T cell receptor (beta chain) was identified during a study of T-cell reconstitution after alpha-beta-depleted transplantation in children. As it was prepared, the TCRbeta library received unique molecular identifiers. TCRdb reprocessed the PCR reads via MiXCR and lists one record per CDR3 protein. Among about 870,000 distinct CDR3 sequences listed, around 17% were seen once. Study findings and constraints: T-cell numbers and diversity one year post-transplant derived largely from freshly generated T cells. At day 60, the high TCRbeta diversity found in some patients originated from recipient T cells and thymic progenitors that had survived. Several hundred expanded graft clones reportedly were the source of alpha-beta T cells about two months after transplant.

CDR3 size: 17 residues. Germline V gene sequence: CDR1 MGHRA, CDR2 YSYEKL. Between the trimmed V and J ends, which lost 10 bases and 0 bases, there was a span of 19 bases. For this clonotype: The antigen is unknown.

The sample here was PBMCs, mostly from graft donor cells, taken 360 days after TCRalphabeta/CD19-depleted stem cell transplant. The chain joins TRBV4-1 to TRBJ2-6; D gene uncertain. This TCR derives from a male patient younger than 18 who had a stem cell transplant for acute lymphoblastic leukemia, so the T cells may come from the graft donor. CDR3 protein: CATTPLGPSSGANVLTF. The CDR3 DNA is TGCGCCACCACGCCCCTGGGTCCCAGCTCTGGGGCCAACGTCCTGACTTTC.